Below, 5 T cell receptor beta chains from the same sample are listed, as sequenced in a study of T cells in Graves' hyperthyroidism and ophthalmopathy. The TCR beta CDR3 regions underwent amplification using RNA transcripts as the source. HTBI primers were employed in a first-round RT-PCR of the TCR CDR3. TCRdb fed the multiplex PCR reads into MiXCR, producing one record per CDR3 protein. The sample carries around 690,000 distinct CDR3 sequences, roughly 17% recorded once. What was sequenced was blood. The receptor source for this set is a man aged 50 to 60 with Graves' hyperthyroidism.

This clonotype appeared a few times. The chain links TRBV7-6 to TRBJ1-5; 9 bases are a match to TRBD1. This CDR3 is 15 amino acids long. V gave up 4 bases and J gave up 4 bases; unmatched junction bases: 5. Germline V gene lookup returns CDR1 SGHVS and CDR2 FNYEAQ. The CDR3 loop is CASSSGTGNNQPQHF. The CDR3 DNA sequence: TGTGCCAGCAGCTCCGGGACAGGGAATAATCAGCCCCAGCATTTT.

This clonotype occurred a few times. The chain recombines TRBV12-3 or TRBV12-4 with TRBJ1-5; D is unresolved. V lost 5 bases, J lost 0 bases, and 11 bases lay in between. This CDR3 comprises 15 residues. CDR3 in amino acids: CASSRRRNSNQPQHF. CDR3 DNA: TGTGCCAGCAGTCGACGGCGAAATAGCAATCAGCCCCAGCATTTT.

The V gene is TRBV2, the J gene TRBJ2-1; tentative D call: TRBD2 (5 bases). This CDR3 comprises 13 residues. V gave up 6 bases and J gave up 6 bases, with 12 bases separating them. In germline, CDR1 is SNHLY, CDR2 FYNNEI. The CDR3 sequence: CASRQRPSNEQFF. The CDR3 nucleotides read TGTGCCAGCAGACAGCGGCCCTCCAATGAGCAGTTCTTC.

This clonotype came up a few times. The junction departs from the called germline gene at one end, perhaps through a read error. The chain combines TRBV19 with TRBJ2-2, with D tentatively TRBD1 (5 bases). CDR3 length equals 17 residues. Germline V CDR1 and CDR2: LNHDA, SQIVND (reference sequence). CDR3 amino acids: CAGRTSLGRGNTGELFF. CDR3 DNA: TGTGCCGGTAGGACCTCCTTGGGGCGAGGGAACACCGGGGAGCTGTTTTTT.

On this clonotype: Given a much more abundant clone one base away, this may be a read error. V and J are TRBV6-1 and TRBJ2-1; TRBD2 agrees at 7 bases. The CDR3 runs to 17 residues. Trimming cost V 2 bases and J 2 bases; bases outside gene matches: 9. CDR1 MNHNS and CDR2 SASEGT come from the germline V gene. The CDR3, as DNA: TGTGCCAGCAGTGAATTAACAGCGGGATTCACCTACAATGAGCAGTTCTTC. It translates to CASSELTAGFTYNEQFF.